The rows below give T cell receptor beta chains drawn from one sample of a study of T-cell memory formation after mild COVID-19. One entry per CDR3 protein, called by TCRdb with MiXCR from the 5' RACE reads. The profile shows about 430,000 distinct CDR3 sequences, about a sixth of them singletons. The specimen sequenced was PBMCs or a T cell subset sorted from them (not recorded which). The receptors stem from a man aged 18-30 years who had mild COVID-19 (a few samples of this study predate the infection). Cell type and time point are not known. Each CDR3 is given with its conserved first and last residue. The D gene is left open where the match is weak. The size of a clone is reported for some rows only, either as once, few or many, or as a class for expanded clones.

j_call d_call clone_size v_call cdr3_nt cdr3_aa
TRBJ1-1 . . TRBV20-1 TGCAGTGCTGGCTTAGGGTTGGGGGACACTGAAGCTTTCTTT CSAGLGLGDTEAFF
TRBJ1-2 TRBD1 few TRBV12-3/TRBV12-4 TGTGCCAGCAGTGGCGACAGGGACCCCGGCTACACCTTC CASSGDRDPGYTF
TRBJ2-1 . many TRBV5-1 TGCGCCAGCAGCTCAGGGATTGCCTCCTACAATGAGCAGTTCTTC CASSSGIASYNEQFF
TRBJ1-3 . few TRBV27 TGTGCCAGCAGTCCGGGGACGCCGAACACCATATATTTT CASSPGTPNTIYF
TRBJ2-1 . many TRBV7-6 TGTGCCAGCAGCAGCACAGGGAACAATGAGCAGTTCTTC CASSSTGNNEQFF
TRBJ1-6 . few TRBV7-3 TGTGCCAGCAGCCTCCATATGAATTCACCCCTCCACTTT CASSLHMNSPLHF
TRBJ2-7 . . TRBV4-1 TGCGCCAGCAGCCCTAATGGGGACGGCTACGAGCAGTACTTC CASSPNGDGYEQYF
TRBJ1-5 . few TRBV10-2 TGCGCCAGCAGTACCCTCGTGGAGTCTCCTCAGCATTTT CASSTLVESPQHF
TRBJ2-5 . few TRBV12-3/TRBV12-4 TGTGCCAGCAGTCCCACCGGGTGGACCCAGTACTTC CASSPTGWTQYF
TRBJ1-4 . few TRBV4-1 TGCGCCAGCAGCCAAGATCGTTTTGACGCTGAGAATGAAAAACTGTTTTTT CASSQDRFDAENEKLFF
TRBJ2-5 . . TRBV12-3/TRBV12-4 TGTGCCAGCAGTGTTACCAGCGGCGCGGAGACCCAGTACTTC CASSVTSGAETQYF
TRBJ2-3 . . TRBV20-1 TGCAGTGCTAGAAGGGGTAGCACAGATACGCAGTATTTT CSARRGSTDTQYF
TRBJ2-5 TRBD1 . TRBV6-5 TGTGCCACCCAAAGCACAGGGGTTGAGACCCAGTACTTC CATQSTGVETQYF
TRBJ2-1 . few TRBV4-3 TGCGCCAGCAGCCAAGATAGGGAGTTTAGACCCGCCTACAATGAGCAGTTCTTC CASSQDREFRPAYNEQFF
TRBJ1-3 . few TRBV6-6 TGTGCCAGCAGACCCGCAGGGCCTGGAAACACCATATATTTT CASRPAGPGNTIYF
TRBJ1-6 TRBD1 . TRBV9 TGTGCCAGCAGCTTACGGACAGGGGATTCACCCCTCCACTTT CASSLRTGDSPLHF
TRBJ1-2 TRBD1 few TRBV6-1 TGTGCCACCCTACAGGGGCCCTACTATGGCTACACCTTC CATLQGPYYGYTF
TRBJ2-5 . few TRBV20-1 TGCAGTGCTAGAGGGACAGATCAAGAGACCCAGTACTTC CSARGTDQETQYF
TRBJ1-5 TRBD1 few TRBV28 TGTGCCAGCAGTCTAGGGGGCTGGAATCAGCCCCAGCATTTT CASSLGGWNQPQHF
TRBJ2-3 . . TRBV25-1 TGTGCCAGCAGTGAAGAGGGCAGTTTCTACACAGATACGCAGTATTTT CASSEEGSFYTDTQYF
TRBJ2-3 . many TRBV5-1 TGCGCCAGCAGCTTGGGGCTAGCGACAGATACGCAGTATTTT CASSLGLATDTQYF
TRBJ2-1 . . TRBV7-2 TGTGCCAGCAGCCCTCATAGAGCCTACAATGAGCAGTTCTTC CASSPHRAYNEQFF
TRBJ2-1 . . TRBV10-3 TGTGCCATCAGGGAGGGTTTGGGGAATGAGCAGTTCTTC CAIREGLGNEQFF
TRBJ1-5 . . TRBV4-1 TGCGCCAGCAGCCAGATTTTGCAGGGTGGACAGCCCCAGCATTTT CASSQILQGGQPQHF
TRBJ2-1 TRBD1 few TRBV10-3 TGTGCCATCAGTGAATACAGGGGTAACGTAGGCGGTGAGCAGTTCTTC CAISEYRGNVGGEQFF
TRBJ1-2 TRBD1 few TRBV4-3 TGCGCCAGCAGCCAAGAGCATCATACAGGGGGCTATGGCTACACCTTC CASSQEHHTGGYGYTF
TRBJ2-1 TRBD2 few TRBV7-6 TGTGCCAGCAGCTTAAGGGCTAGCGGGGGTTTTGCGGGTGAGCAGTTCTTC CASSLRASGGFAGEQFF
TRBJ1-5 . few TRBV6-2/TRBV6-3 TGTGCCAGCACCTACGGTGAGCTTAGCAATCAGCCCCAGCATTTT CASTYGELSNQPQHF
TRBJ2-2 . . TRBV4-3 TGCGCCAGCAGCCATCAGGGATACGAGCTGTTTTTT CASSHQGYELFF
TRBJ2-7 . many TRBV7-2 TGTGCCAGCAGCTTAGTCGCAGGAACCTACGAGCAGTACTTC CASSLVAGTYEQYF
TRBJ1-1 TRBD1 . TRBV15 TGTGCCACCAGCAGAGTAGCACCGGGACAGGGGGACACTGAAGCTTTCTTT CATSRVAPGQGDTEAFF
TRBJ2-5 . many TRBV5-6 TGTGCCAGCAGCTTGGAGTCGGAGACCCAGTACTTC CASSLESETQYF
TRBJ2-1 . few TRBV3-2 TGTGCCAGCAGTCCAGGACACCTAACCCTGAATGAGCAGTTCTTC CASSPGHLTLNEQFF
TRBJ1-3 . few TRBV9 TGTGCCAGCAGCGTAGGAGCGGTGGTGAGAAACACCATATATTTT CASSVGAVVRNTIYF
TRBJ1-1 . . TRBV18 TGTGCCAGCTCACCACTCGGGACCAACACTGAAGCTTTCTTT CASSPLGTNTEAFF
TRBJ1-1 . few TRBV7-2 TGTGCCAGCAGCTTATGGGGCAGATTGAACACTGAAGCTTTCTTT CASSLWGRLNTEAFF
TRBJ2-1 TRBD2 . TRBV18 TGTGCCAGCTCACCGCCCAGCGGGGGGTGGAATGAGCAGTTCTTC CASSPPSGGWNEQFF
TRBJ1-1 . few TRBV20-1 TGCAGTGCTACGGGGGGCACGAACACTGAAGCTTTCTTT CSATGGTNTEAFF
TRBJ2-1 . many TRBV9 TGTGCCAGCAGCTCAGAGGGGGGGTATGAGCAGTTCTTC CASSSEGGYEQFF
TRBJ1-1 . . TRBV12-5 TGTGCTAGTGGTTTGGGCACAGCTACTGAAGCTTTCTTT CASGLGTATEAFF
TRBJ2-6 . . TRBV21-1 TGTGCCAGCAGCTCCTCTAAGGTCTCTGGGGCCAACGTCCTGACTTTC CASSSSKVSGANVLTF
TRBJ1-3 . . TRBV7-8 TGTGCCAGCACTCCTATGAGGGATGTAAACACCATATATTTT CASTPMRDVNTIYF
TRBJ1-2 . . TRBV6-5 TGTGCCAGCAGAACAGTGTCTTCTTATGGCTACACCTTC CASRTVSSYGYTF
TRBJ2-1 . few TRBV9 TGTGCCAGCAGTAACAGGGAAGAGACTGAGCAGTTCTTC CASSNREETEQFF
TRBJ2-7 . many TRBV5-1 TGCGCCAGCAGCTTGGGAGTCTACGAGCAGTACTTC CASSLGVYEQYF
TRBJ2-5 TRBD1 few TRBV10-3 TGTGCCGTCGCCGGGACAGGGAAAGAGACCCAGTACTTC CAVAGTGKETQYF
TRBJ2-7 TRBD2 . TRBV12-3/TRBV12-4 TGTGCCAGCAGTTCGGGGGGACTAGCGGCTTCCTACGAGCAGTACTTC CASSSGGLAASYEQYF
TRBJ2-1 TRBD2 . TRBV5-1 TGCGCCAGCAGCTTGGGGACTAGCGTGCTCCCTGAGCAGTTCTTC CASSLGTSVLPEQFF
TRBJ2-3 TRBD2 few TRBV15 TGTGCCACCAGCAGGACTAGCGGCAGCACAGATACGCAGTATTTT CATSRTSGSTDTQYF